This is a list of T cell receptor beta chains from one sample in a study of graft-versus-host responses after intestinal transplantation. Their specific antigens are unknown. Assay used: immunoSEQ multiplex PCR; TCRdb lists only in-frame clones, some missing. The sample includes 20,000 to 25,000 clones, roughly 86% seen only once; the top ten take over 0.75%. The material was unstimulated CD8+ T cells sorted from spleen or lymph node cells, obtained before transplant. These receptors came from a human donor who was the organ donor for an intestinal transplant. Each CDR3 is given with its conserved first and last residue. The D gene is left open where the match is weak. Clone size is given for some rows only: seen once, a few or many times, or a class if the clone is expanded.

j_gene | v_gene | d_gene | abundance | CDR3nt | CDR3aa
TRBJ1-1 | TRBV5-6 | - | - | TGTGCCAGCAGAAAGGAACCGAACACTGAAGCTTTCTTT | CASRKEPNTEAFF
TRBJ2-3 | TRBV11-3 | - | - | TGTGCCAGCAGCCCAGACACGAATACGCAGTATTTT | CASSPDTNTQYF
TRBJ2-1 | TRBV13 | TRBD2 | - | TGTGCCAGCAGCCCCGGGACTAGCGGACACAATGAGCAGTTCTTC | CASSPGTSGHNEQFF
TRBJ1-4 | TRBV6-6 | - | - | TGTGCCAGCAGTTACCGTACGGAGACCAATGAAAAACTGTTTTTT | CASSYRTETNEKLFF
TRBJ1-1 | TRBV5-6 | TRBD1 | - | TGTGCCAGCAGCTCCGGCCAGGGGGCGGACACTGAAGCTTTCTTT | CASSSGQGADTEAFF
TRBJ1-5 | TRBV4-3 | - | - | TGCGCCAGCAGCGAAAACGGAGGTAGCAATCAGCCCCAGCATTTT | CASSENGGSNQPQHF
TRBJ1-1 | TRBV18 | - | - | TGTGCCAGCTCACCCACAGGGAACACTGAAGCTTTCTTT | CASSPTGNTEAFF
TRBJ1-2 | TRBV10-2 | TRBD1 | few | TGCGCCAGCAGTGATCAGGGGGACTATGGCTACACCTTC | CASSDQGDYGYTF
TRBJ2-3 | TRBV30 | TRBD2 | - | TGTGCCTGGGTTAGCGGGGGGCTTAAGTATTTT | CAWVSGGLKYF
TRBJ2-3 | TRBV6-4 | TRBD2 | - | TGTGCCAGCAGTGACTCCGGGGGGGAAACAGATACGCAGTATTTT | CASSDSGGETDTQYF
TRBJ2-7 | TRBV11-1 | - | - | TGTGCCAGCAGCTTTACTAGCCCGTCCTACGAGCAGTACTTC | CASSFTSPSYEQYF
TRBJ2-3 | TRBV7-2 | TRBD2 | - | TGTGCCAGCAGCCGAGGGGTGGGACTAGTTAGACTTACGCAGTATTTT | CASSRGVGLVRLTQYF
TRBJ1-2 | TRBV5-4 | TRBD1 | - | TGTGCCAGCAGCGACAGGGGGCGTAACTATGGCTACACCTTC | CASSDRGRNYGYTF
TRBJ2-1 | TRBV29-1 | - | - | TGCAGCGCACACCCGGGACGGAACAATGAGCAGTTCTTC | CSAHPGRNNEQFF
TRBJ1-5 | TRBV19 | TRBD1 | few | TGTGCCAGTACCAGGGGGGAGGATCATCAGCCCCAGCATTTT | CASTRGEDHQPQHF
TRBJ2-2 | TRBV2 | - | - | TGTGCCAGCAACGACCCCCTCCGGGCACTAAAATGGGGGGAGCTGTTTTTT | CASNDPLRALKWGELFF
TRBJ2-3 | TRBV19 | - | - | TGTGCCAGTAGTGGCCCCATGGGTCCCACAGATACGCAGTATTTT | CASSGPMGPTDTQYF
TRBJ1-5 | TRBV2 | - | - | TGTGCCAGCAGTGACAGATCCAATCAGCCCCAGCATTTT | CASSDRSNQPQHF
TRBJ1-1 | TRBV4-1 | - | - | TGCGCCAGCAGCCCCACGGGGGTGGACACTGAAGCTTTCTTT | CASSPTGVDTEAFF
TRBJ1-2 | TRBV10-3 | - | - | TGTGCCATCAATTTCAGGGGAAGAGGCTACACCTTC | CAINFRGRGYTF
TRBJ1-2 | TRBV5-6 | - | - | TGTGCCAGCAGCTTGGGGGAAGAGGGCCCCCGCCCTAACTATGGCTACACCTTC | CASSLGEEGPRPNYGYTF
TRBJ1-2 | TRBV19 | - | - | TGTGCCAGTAGTATTTACACAGGTCATGGCTACACCTTC | CASSIYTGHGYTF
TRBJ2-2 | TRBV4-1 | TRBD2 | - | TGCGCCAGCAGCCAGCGGGGGGTCCCCGGGGGGGAGCTGTTTTTT | CASSQRGVPGGELFF